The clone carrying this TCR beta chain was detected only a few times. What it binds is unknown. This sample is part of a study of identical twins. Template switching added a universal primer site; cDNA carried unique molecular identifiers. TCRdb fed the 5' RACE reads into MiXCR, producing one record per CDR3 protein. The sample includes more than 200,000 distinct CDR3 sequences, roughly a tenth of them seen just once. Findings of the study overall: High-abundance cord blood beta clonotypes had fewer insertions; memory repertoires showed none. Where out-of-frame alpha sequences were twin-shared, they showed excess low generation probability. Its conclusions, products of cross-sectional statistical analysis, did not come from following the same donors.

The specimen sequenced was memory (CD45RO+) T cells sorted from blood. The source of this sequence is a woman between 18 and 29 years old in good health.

The CDR3 here is CASSSTSGGNGELFF. The CDR3 DNA follows: TGTGCCAGCAGCTCAACTAGCGGGGGGAACGGGGAGCTGTTTTTT. This sequence joins TRBV7-9 and TRBJ2-2; 12 nucleotides agree with TRBD2. The length of the CDR3 is 15 residues. V lost 4 bases, J lost 7 bases, and 4 bases stayed unmatched. The V gene's germline CDR1 is SEHNR and CDR2 FQNEAQ (reference sequence).